This T cell receptor beta chain was profiled in a study of beta chain features in type 1 diabetes. As to this clone: What it recognizes is unknown.

Study results and caveats: In the patient group, naive, central memory and Treg TCRB repertoires seemed more alike than in the healthy donor group.

The study reverse transcribed the entire isolated RNA, so it sequenced expressed TCRB transcripts. Profiling relied on immunoSEQ multiplex PCR, and the TCRdb table lists in-frame clones only, not all of them. This table has under 900,000 clones, about a sixth appearing once. The germline CDR1 and CDR2 sequences are MDHEN and SYDVKM. The CDR3 totals 13 residues. V was pared by 3 bases and J by 7 bases, with 12 bases between. The chain couples TRBV28 to TRBJ2-5, with D possibly matching TRBD1 (5 bases). The receptor was derived from a woman aged 18-29 years in good health. The sequencing input was naive CD4+ T cells from blood. The CDR3 nucleotides are TGTGCCAGCAGTTTGGGCCAGGGCCCGACCCAGTACTTC. Translation gives CASSLGQGPTQYF.